This TCR beta chain was captured in a study of blood T cell repertoires in COVID-19. This CDR3 is 12 amino acids long. V lost 8 bases to trimming and J lost 1 base, with 8 bases between them. Germline CDR1 reads MGHDK; CDR2 reads SYGVNS. Sequencing was performed with immunoSEQ multiplex PCR; in TCRdb, only in-frame clones are kept and a portion is missing. Altogether roughly 120,000 clones are present, under 85% being singletons, with the ten largest covering 12%. The sample taken for sequencing was peripheral blood. The origin of this receptor is a woman aged 60-75 years with acute or convalescent COVID-19. The chain employs TRBV25-1 and TRBJ1-2, with D tentatively TRBD1 (6 bases). This CDR3 is CASGGLNYGYTF. In DNA form, the CDR3 reads TGTGCCAGCGGGGGCCTTAACTATGGCTACACCTTC.